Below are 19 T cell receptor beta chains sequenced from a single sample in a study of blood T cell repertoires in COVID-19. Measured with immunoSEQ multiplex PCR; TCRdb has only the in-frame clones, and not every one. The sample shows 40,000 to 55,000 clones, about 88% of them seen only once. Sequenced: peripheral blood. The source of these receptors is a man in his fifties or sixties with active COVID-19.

The DNA of the CDR3 is TGTGCCAGCAGCCAAGATCAGGTAGACAGGTGGGACACTGAAGCTTTCTTT. This gives the protein CASSQDQVDRWDTEAFF. This rearrangement joins TRBV4-2 to TRBJ1-1; TRBD1 is a possible D gene (6 bases). Between the trimmed V and J ends, which lost 0 bases and 3 bases, there was a span of 17 bases. The CDR3 is 17 residues long. Germline V gene data show CDR1 as LGHNA and CDR2 as YNFKEQ.

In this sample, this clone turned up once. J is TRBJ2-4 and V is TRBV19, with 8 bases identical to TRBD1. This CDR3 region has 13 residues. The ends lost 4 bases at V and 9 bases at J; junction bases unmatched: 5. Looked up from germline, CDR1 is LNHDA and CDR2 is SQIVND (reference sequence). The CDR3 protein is CASSKRQGTIQYF. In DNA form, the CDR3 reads TGTGCCAGTAGTAAACGACAGGGGACCATTCAGTACTTC.

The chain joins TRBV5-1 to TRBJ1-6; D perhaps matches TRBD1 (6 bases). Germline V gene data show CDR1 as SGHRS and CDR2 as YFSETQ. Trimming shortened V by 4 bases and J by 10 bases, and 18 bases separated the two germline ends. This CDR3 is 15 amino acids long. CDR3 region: CASSLTGVKGSPLHF. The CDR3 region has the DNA TGCGCCAGCAGCCTGACAGGAGTAAAGGGATCACCCCTCCACTTT.

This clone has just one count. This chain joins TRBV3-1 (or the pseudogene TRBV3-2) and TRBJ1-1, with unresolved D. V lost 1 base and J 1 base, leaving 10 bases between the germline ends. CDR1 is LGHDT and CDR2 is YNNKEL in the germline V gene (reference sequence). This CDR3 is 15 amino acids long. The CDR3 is CASSQVSGWNTEAFF. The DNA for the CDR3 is TGTGCCAGCAGCCAAGTAAGTGGCTGGAACACTGAAGCTTTCTTT.

In DNA form, the CDR3 reads TGTGCCAGCAGTCTACCCGGTGCCAATTCCTACGAGCAGTACTTC. Amino acid sequence: CASSLPGANSYEQYF. The chain joins TRBV28 to TRBJ2-7; D uncertain. The germline V gene encodes CDR1 MDHEN and CDR2 SYDVKM. Trimming took 5 bases from V and 1 from J, leaving 15 bases between them. The CDR3 has 15 amino acids.

The CDR3 DNA sequence: TGCGCCAGCAGCCAAGAGGTTCTAGCGGGGGGGCACGAGCAGTACTTC. Encoded protein: CASSQEVLAGGHEQYF. The rearrangement joins TRBV4-3 to TRBJ2-7; 12 bases agree with TRBD2. The junction had 5 bases not matched to a gene; V was cut back by 0 bases and J by 5 bases. CDR3 length equals 16 residues. Germline loops: CDR1 LGHNA, CDR2 YSLEER.

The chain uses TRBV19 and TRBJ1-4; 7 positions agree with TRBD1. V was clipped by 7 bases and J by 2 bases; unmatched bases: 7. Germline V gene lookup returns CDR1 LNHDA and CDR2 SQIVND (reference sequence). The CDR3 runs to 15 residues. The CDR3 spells CASTPKQGTNEKLFF. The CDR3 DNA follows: TGTGCCAGTACCCCCAAACAGGGGACTAATGAAAAACTGTTTTTT.

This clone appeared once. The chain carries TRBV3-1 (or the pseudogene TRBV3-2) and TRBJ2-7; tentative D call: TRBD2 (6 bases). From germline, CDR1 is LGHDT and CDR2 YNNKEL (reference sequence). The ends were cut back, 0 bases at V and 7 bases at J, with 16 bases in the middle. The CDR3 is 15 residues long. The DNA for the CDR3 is TGTGCCAGCAGCCAAGATCTTGGGGGGTCGAGGGAGCAGTACTTC. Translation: CASSQDLGGSREQYF.

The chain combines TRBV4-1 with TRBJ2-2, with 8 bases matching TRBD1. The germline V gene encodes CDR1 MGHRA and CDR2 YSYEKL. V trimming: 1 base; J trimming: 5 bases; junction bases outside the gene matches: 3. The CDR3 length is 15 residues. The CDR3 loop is CASSQVRQGTGELFF. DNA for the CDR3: TGCGCCAGCAGCCAAGTAAGACAGGGGACCGGGGAGCTGTTTTTT.

In DNA, the CDR3 is TGTGCCAGCAGCACCTATAATTCACCCCTCCACTTT. The encoded protein is CASSTYNSPLHF. The V gene is TRBV25-1, the J gene TRBJ1-6; unclear D gene. Per the germline V gene, CDR1 is MGHDK and CDR2 is SYGVNS. The V and J ends lost 6 bases and 2 bases respectively, with 2 bases between them. The CDR3 is 12 residues long.

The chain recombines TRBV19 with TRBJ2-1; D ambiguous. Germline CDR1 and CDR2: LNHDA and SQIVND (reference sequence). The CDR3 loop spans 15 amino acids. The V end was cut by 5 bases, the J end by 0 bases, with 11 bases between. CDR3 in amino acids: CASSPTTRSYNEQFF. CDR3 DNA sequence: TGTGCCAGTAGTCCCACTACACGCTCCTACAATGAGCAGTTCTTC.

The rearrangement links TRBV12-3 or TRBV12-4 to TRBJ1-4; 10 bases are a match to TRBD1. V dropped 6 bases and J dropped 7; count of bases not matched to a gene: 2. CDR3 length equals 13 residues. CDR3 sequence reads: CASRGQGTEKLFF. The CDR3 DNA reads TGTGCCAGCAGGGGACAGGGGACTGAAAAACTGTTTTTT.

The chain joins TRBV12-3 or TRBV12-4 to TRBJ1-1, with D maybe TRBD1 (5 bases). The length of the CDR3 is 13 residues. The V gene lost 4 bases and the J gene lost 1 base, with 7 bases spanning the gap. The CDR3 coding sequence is TGTGCCAGCAGTTATCAGGGGAACACTGAAGCTTTCTTT. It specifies CASSYQGNTEAFF.

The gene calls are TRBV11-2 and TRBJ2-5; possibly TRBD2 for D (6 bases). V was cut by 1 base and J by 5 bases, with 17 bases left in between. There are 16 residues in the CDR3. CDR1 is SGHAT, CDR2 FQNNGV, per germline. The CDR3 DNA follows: TGTGCCAGCAGCTTAGGCGCATCGGGGGTCAGGGAGACCCAGTACTTC. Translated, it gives CASSLGASGVRETQYF.

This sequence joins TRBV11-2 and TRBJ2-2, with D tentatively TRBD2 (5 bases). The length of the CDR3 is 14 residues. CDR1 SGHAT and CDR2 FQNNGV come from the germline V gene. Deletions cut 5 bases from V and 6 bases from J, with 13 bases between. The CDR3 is CASSPWRSSGELFF. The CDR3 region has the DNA TGTGCCAGCAGCCCCTGGAGGTCTTCCGGGGAGCTGTTTTTT.

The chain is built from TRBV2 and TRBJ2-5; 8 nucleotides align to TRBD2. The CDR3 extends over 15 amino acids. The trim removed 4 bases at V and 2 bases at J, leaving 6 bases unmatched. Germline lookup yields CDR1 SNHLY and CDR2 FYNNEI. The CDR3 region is CASSAQRGHQETQYF. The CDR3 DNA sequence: TGTGCCAGCAGTGCCCAGCGGGGGCATCAAGAGACCCAGTACTTC.

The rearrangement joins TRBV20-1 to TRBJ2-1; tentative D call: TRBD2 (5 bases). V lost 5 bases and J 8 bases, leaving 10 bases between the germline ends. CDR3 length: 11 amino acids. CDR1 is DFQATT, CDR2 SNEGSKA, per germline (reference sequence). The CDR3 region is CSAPEVDEQFF. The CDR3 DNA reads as TGCAGTGCTCCGGAGGTCGATGAGCAGTTCTTC.

CDR3 sequence (DNA): TGTGCCAGCAGTCTATTAGCGGGGGGATGGACAGATACGCAGTATTTT. This gives the protein CASSLLAGGWTDTQYF. This rearrangement joins TRBV3-1 (or the pseudogene TRBV3-2) to TRBJ2-3, with 10 nucleotides matching TRBD2. With V trimmed by 6 bases and J by 3 bases, 9 bases remained unmatched. The germline V gene has CDR1 LGHDT and CDR2 YNNKEL (reference sequence). The CDR3 length is 16 residues.

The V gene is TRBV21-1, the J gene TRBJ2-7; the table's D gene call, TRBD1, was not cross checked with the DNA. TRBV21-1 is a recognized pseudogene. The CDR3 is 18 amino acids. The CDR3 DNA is TGTGCCAGCAGCAAACCGGGACAGGGGGTAGGAAGAGCCTACGAGCAGTACTTC. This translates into CASSKPGQGVGRAYEQYF.